This section outlines one T cell receptor beta chain sequence together with its context. This clonotype came up a few times. Its antigen is still unknown. Base qualities are missing; no much larger clone stands one base away. The data originate from a study of T-cell reconstitution after alpha-beta-depleted transplantation in children (dated by TCRdb to 2015 to 2016). At the level of the whole study: T-cell immune reconstitution after TCRalphabeta/CD19-depleted allogeneic hematopoietic cell transplantation in children was quantitatively tracked in the study by means of TCR repertoire profiling.

Preparation of the library involved PCR. The reads were generated on an Illumina HiSeq 2500. TCR library preparation used molecular barcoding, with unique molecular identifiers applied to normalize quantification of the TCRbeta repertoire. TCRdb reanalyzed the raw reads on its own, using fastp at Q25 for trimming and MiXCR for clone calling, and kept in-frame beta chains. CDR3 protein duplicates are merged, each entry listing the most common genes and DNA. For this sample there are approximately 400,000 distinct CDR3 sequences; roughly a tenth appear just once. The ten largest clones take up about 5% of the sample. Deletion took 5 bases off V and 1 base off J, with a span of 11 bases between the germline ends. Spanning cysteine to phenylalanine, the CDR3 consists of 14 amino acids. The only DNA kept is the CDR3, 42 bases in frame from the first base. Per the germline V gene, MNHNS is the CDR1 and SASEGT is the CDR2.

Recombination connected TRBV6-1 to TRBJ1-1; the D gene is unclear. Source: PBMCs from the stem cell graft donor, taken from the stem cell graft. This receptor was taken from a human donor who donated a stem cell graft to a child with acute myeloid leukemia. CDR3 sequence: CASSRWTENTEAFF. The DNA sequence is TGTGCCAGCAGTAGATGGACGGAGAACACTGAAGCTTTCTTT.